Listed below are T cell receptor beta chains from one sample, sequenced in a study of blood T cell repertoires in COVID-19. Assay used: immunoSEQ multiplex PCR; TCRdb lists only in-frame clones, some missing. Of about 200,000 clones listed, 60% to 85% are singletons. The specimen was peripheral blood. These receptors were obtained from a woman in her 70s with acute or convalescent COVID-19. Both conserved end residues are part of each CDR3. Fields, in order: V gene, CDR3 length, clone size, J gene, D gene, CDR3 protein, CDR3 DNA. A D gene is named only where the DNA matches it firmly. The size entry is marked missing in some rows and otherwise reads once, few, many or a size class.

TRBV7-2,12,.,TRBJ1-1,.,CATGGRNTEAFF,TGTGCCACCGGAGGTCGGAACACTGAAGCTTTCTTT
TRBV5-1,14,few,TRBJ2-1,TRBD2,CASSLTSGYNEQFF,TGCGCCAGCAGCTTGACTAGCGGTTACAATGAGCAGTTCTTC
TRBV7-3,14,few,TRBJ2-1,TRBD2,CASSLLAGEDEQFF,TGTGCCAGCAGCTTACTAGCGGGAGAGGATGAGCAGTTCTTC
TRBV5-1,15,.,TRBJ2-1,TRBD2,CASSLGLASNNEQFF,TGCGCCAGCAGCTTGGGACTAGCGTCAAACAATGAGCAGTTCTTC
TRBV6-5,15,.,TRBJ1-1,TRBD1,CASSYPDRGLTEAFF,TGTGCCAGCAGTTACCCGGACAGGGGGCTTACTGAAGCTTTCTTT
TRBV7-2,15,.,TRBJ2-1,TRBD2,CASSLGTSGRNEQFF,TGTGCCAGCAGCCTCGGGACTAGCGGGAGGAATGAGCAGTTCTTC
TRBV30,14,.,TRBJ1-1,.,CAWKWGTGSTEAFF,TGTGCCTGGAAGTGGGGAACAGGGTCCACTGAAGCTTTCTTT
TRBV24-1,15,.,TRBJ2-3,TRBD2,CATSVPSGYTDTQYF,TGTGCCACCAGTGTCCCTAGCGGATACACAGATACGCAGTATTTT
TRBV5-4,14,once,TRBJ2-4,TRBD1,CASSLAGTGFIQYF,TGTGCCAGCAGCTTGGCTGGGACAGGGTTCATTCAGTACTTC
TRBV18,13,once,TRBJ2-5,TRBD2,CASSPGTRETQYF,TGTGCCAGCTCACCAGGGACTAGGGAGACCCAGTACTTC
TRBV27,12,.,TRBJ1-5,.,CASAGTNQPQHF,TGTGCCAGCGCAGGTACCAATCAGCCCCAGCATTTT
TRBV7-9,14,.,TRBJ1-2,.,CASSLAWAAGGYTF,TGTGCCAGCAGCTTAGCTTGGGCAGCGGGGGGCTACACCTTC
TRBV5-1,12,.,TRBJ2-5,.,CASSFTTETQYF,TGCGCCAGCAGCTTCACTACTGAGACCCAGTACTTC
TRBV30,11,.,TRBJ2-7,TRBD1,CASDRGYEQYF,TGTGCCTCAGACAGGGGGTACGAGCAGTACTTC
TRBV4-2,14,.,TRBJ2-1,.,CASSQPGEDNEQFF,TGTGCCAGCAGCCAGCCCGGGGAGGACAATGAGCAGTTCTTC
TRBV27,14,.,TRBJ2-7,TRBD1,CASSFGTGVYEQYF,TGTGCCAGCAGTTTCGGGACAGGGGTTTACGAGCAGTACTTC
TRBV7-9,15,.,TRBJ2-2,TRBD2,CASTGLAGGAGELFF,TGTGCCAGCACCGGACTAGCGGGAGGAGCGGGGGAGCTGTTTTTT
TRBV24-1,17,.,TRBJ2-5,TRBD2,CATSDYTPGTNKETQYF,TGTGCCACCAGTGATTACACTCCCGGGACTAACAAAGAGACCCAGTACTTC
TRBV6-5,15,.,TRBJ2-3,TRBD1,CASLTGRGATDTQYF,TGTGCCAGTTTGACAGGGCGTGGGGCTACAGATACGCAGTATTTT
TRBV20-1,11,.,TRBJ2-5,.,CSAGLWETQYF,TGCAGTGCTGGGCTTTGGGAGACCCAGTACTTC
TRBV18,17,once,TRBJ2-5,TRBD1,CASSPPVLGRGRETQYF,TGTGCCAGCTCACCACCGGTCCTAGGCAGGGGGCGAGAGACCCAGTACTTC
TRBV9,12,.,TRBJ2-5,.,CASIDSEETQYF,TGTGCCAGCATTGACAGTGAGGAGACCCAGTACTTC
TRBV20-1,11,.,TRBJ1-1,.,CSARGPVEAFF,TGCAGTGCTAGGGGCCCGGTTGAAGCTTTCTTT
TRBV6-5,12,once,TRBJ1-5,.,CASRNGEQPQHF,TGTGCCAGCAGAAACGGGGAACAGCCCCAGCATTTT
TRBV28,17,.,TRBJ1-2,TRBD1,CASRPGGGVVGYDGYTF,TGTGCCAGCAGACCAGGGGGTGGGGTCGTAGGGTATGATGGCTACACCTTC
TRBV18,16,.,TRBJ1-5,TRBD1,CASSPGTGDSNQPQHF,TGTGCCAGCTCACCAGGGACAGGAGATAGCAATCAGCCCCAGCATTTT
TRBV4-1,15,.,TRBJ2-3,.,CASSQDRGSTDTQYF,TGCGCCAGCAGCCAAGACCGCGGGAGCACAGATACGCAGTATTTT
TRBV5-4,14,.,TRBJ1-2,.,CASSLLQEVDGYTF,TGTGCCAGCAGCTTGCTACAGGAAGTTGATGGCTACACCTTC
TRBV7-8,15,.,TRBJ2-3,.,CASSLGGETTDTQYF,TGTGCCAGCAGCTTAGGTGGAGAGACCACAGATACGCAGTATTTT
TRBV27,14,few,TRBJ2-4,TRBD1,CASSDRDRGNIQYF,TGTGCCAGCAGCGACCGGGACAGGGGGAACATTCAGTACTTC
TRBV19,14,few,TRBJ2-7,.,CASSPGLTAYEQYF,TGTGCCAGTAGCCCAGGGCTAACCGCCTACGAGCAGTACTTC
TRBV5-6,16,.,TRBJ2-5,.,CASSLAGRDSSETQYF,TGTGCCAGCAGCTTGGCCGGGCGGGACTCCTCTGAGACCCAGTACTTC
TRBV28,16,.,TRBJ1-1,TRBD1,CASSLLQGRGNTEAFF,TGTGCCAGCAGTTTATTACAGGGGCGGGGGAACACTGAAGCTTTCTTT
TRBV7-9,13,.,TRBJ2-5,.,CASSLRGIETQYF,TGTGCCAGCAGCTTAAGAGGGATTGAGACCCAGTACTTC
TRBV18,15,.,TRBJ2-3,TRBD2,CASSPAWREPDTQYF,TGTGCCAGCTCACCCGCGTGGCGGGAGCCAGATACGCAGTATTTT